This T cell receptor (beta chain) appears in the sequencing data of a study of blood T cell repertoires in COVID-19. Study-level background: Whether acute or convalescent, the COVID-19 samples came from the United States, Italy and Spain. PBMCs, B-cell-depleted T cells, or T cells provided the cDNA or gDNA that made up the material.

The CDR3 runs to 17 residues. Germline lookup yields CDR1 SGHAT and CDR2 FQNNGV. V was clipped by 5 bases and J by 3 bases; unmatched bases: 10. This clone was counted once. Profiled with immunoSEQ multiplex PCR; TCRdb holds only in-frame clones, not every one. This sample has about 180,000 clones, with over 75% found just once. This rearrangement joins TRBV11-2 to TRBJ2-3; 11 nucleotides align to TRBD2. The sample was peripheral blood. This TCR came from a man in his 70s with active or convalescent COVID-19. CDR3 nucleotides: TGTGCCAGCAGCCAAAGGATTAGCGGGGGGGCTACAGATACGCAGTATTTT. It specifies CASSQRISGGATDTQYF.